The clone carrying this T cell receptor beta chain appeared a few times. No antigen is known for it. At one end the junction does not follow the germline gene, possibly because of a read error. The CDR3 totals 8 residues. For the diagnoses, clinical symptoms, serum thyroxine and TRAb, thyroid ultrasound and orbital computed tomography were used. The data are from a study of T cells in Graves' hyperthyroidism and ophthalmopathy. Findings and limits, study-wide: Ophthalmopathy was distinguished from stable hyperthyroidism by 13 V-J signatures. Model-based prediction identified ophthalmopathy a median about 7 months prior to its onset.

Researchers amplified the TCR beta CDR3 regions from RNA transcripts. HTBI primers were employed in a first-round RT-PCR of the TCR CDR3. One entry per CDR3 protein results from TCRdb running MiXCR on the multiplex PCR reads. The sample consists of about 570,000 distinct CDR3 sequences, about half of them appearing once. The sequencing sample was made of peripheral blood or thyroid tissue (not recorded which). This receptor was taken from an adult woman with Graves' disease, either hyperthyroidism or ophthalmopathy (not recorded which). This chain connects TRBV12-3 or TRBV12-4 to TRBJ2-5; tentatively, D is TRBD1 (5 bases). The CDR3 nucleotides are TGTGCCAGCAGTCTCCAGGGTTTT. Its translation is CASSLQGF.